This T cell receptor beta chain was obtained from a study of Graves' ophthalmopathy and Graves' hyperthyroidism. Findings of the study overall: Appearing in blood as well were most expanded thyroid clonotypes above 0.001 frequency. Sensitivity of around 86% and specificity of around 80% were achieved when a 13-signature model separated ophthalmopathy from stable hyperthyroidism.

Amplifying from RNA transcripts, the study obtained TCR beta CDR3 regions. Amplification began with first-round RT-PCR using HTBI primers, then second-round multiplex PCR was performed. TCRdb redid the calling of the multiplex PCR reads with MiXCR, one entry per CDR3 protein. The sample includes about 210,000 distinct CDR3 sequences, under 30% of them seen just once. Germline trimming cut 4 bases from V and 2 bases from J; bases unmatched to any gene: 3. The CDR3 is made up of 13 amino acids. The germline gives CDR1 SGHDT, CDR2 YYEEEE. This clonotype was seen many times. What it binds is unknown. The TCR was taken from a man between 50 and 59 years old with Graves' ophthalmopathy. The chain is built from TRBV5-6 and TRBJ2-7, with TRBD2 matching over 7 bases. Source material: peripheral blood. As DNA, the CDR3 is TGTGCCAGCAGCAAGCTAGCGGCCTACGAGCAGTACTTC. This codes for CASSKLAAYEQYF.